This T cell receptor (beta chain) was sequenced during a study of cytomegalovirus exposure and HLA in healthy donors. It was with 60 Vbeta and 13 Jbeta primers that the PCR ran. TCRdb keeps only in-frame clones here, not all; method: immunoSEQ multiplex PCR. The sample yields fewer than 200,000 clones, roughly 80% seen once. Germline CDR1 and CDR2: LGHNA and YSLEER. With 3 bases clipped from V and 5 bases from J, the junction kept 5 bases outside the gene matches. This CDR3 region has 14 residues. Sequenced material: PBMCs. V and J are TRBV4-3 and TRBJ1-2, with 8 nucleotides matching TRBD1. The receptor was isolated from a woman younger than 45 in good health and CMV-seropositive. The CDR3 protein is CASSHDRGTYGYTF. The DNA of the CDR3 is TGCGCCAGCAGCCATGACAGGGGAACGTATGGCTACACCTTC.